These 24 T cell receptor beta chains share one sample of origin, sequenced in a study of cytomegalovirus exposure and HLA in healthy donors (dated by TCRdb to between 2016 and 2019). The protocol used for the library was the immunoSEQ multiplex PCR assay. The multiplex PCR relied on a mix of 60 forward primers for TCR Vbeta segments and 13 reverse primers for TCR Jbeta segments. Held by TCRdb, this immuneACCESS table contains in-frame sequences only and omits some clones. Under half of the omission traces to an unresolved V gene where checked; the cause of the rest is unknown. For this sample the table gives 120,000 or so clones, of which 76% were detected only once. The leading ten clones occupy around 15% of the sample. The source material was PBMCs. These receptors came from a young man in good health and CMV-seropositive.

The CDR3 DNA reads as TGCGCCAGCAGCCCCGGGACAAACTACGAGCAGTACTTC. Its translation is CASSPGTNYEQYF. The V gene is TRBV5-1, the J gene TRBJ2-7, with D possibly TRBD1 on 6 matching bases. The germline gives CDR1 SGHRS, CDR2 YFSETQ. The CDR3 extends over 13 amino acids. Trimming removed 4 bases at V and 3 bases at J, with 11 bases between.

This chain joins TRBV5-1 and TRBJ2-1, with TRBD2 matching 8 bases. This CDR3 spans 16 amino acids. With V trimmed by 0 bases and J by 4 bases, 6 bases remained unmatched. Per the germline V gene, CDR1 is SGHRS and CDR2 is YFSETQ. The CDR3 sequence: CASSLVPRGEYNEQFF. Written as DNA, the CDR3 is TGCGCCAGCAGCTTGGTTCCGCGGGGGGAATACAATGAGCAGTTCTTC.

The chain couples TRBV6-5 to TRBJ2-5; 8 bases agree with TRBD2. The DNA end favors TRBJ2-7, so the J call may be wrong. The length of the CDR3 is 14 residues. Germline CDR1 reads MNHEY; CDR2 reads SVGAGI. DNA of the CDR3: TGTGCCAGCACTTCCTCCGGCGGGGGGCCCGAGCAGTACTTC. Protein: CASTSSGGGPEQYF.

V is TRBV2 and J is TRBJ1-6; unclear D gene. Looked up from germline, CDR1 is SNHLY and CDR2 is FYNNEI. The ends were cut back, 1 base at V and 7 bases at J, with 11 bases in the middle. This CDR3 is 15 amino acids long. CDR3 sequence: CASSEEAAANSPLHF. CDR3 nucleotide sequence: TGTGCCAGCAGTGAAGAGGCGGCAGCCAATTCACCCCTCCACTTT.

This chain uses TRBV4-3 with TRBJ2-7, with TRBD2 identical over 8 bases. There are 15 residues in the CDR3. Per the germline V gene, CDR1 is LGHNA and CDR2 is YSLEER. V was clipped by 2 bases and J by 1 base; unmatched bases: 4. The CDR3 DNA follows: TGCGCCAGCAGCCAAACTTTAGCGGGGTCCTACGAGCAGTACTTC. Protein sequence: CASSQTLAGSYEQYF.

The CDR3 protein is CASSPRPSGDYGYTF. CDR3 sequence (DNA): TGTGCCAGCAGCCCTCGCCCCAGCGGGGATTATGGCTACACCTTC. The chain employs TRBV7-8 and TRBJ1-2; no definite D call. The CDR3 is made up of 15 amino acids. Between the trimmed V and J ends, which lost 5 bases and 5 bases, there was a span of 18 bases. CDR1 and CDR2 from the germline V gene are SGHVS and FQNEAQ.

The chain joins TRBV30 to TRBJ2-4; unclear D gene. The CDR3 extends over 12 amino acids. The germline gives CDR1 GTSNPN, CDR2 SVGIG (reference sequence). Trimming took 1 base from V and 4 from J, leaving 5 bases between them. For the CDR3, the DNA is TGTGCCTGGAGTGAAGCTAAAAACATTCAGTACTTC. Translating gives CAWSEAKNIQYF.

As regards this clone: The junction differs from germline at one of its ends, possibly a read error. The gene calls are TRBV9 and TRBJ2-3; 8 positions agree with TRBD2. The CDR3 spans 16 residues. From germline, CDR1 is SGDLS and CDR2 YYNGEE. The CDR3 nucleotides are TGTGCCAGCAGCCTCGGGGGGGTAGTGGGCACGGATACGCAGTATTTT. Protein: CASSLGGVVGTDTQYF.

This clone was found once. CDR3 sequence reads: CASSFLAGGLSETQYF. As DNA, the CDR3 is TGTGCCAGCAGCTTTTTAGCGGGGGGGCTTTCAGAGACCCAGTACTTC. This chain joins TRBV5-6 and TRBJ2-5, with 11 bases lining up with TRBD2. The germline CDR1 and CDR2 sequences are SGHDT and YYEEEE. The CDR3 is made up of 16 amino acids. V gave up 2 bases and J gave up 4 bases; unmatched junction bases: 7. Variable domain in full (rest from reference TRBV5-6 and TRBJ2-5): DAGVTQSPTHLIKTRGQQVTLRCSPKSGHDTVSWYQQALGQGPQFIFQYYEEEERQRGNFPDRFSGHQFPNYSSELNVNALLLGDSALYLCASSFLAGGLSETQYFGPGTRLLVL.

V is TRBV6-1 and J is TRBJ2-5; 8 bases are a match to TRBD2. CDR3 length equals 17 residues. V shed 1 base and J 5 bases; nucleotides not matched to a gene: 12. CDR1 is MNHNS and CDR2 is SASEGT in the germline V gene. The CDR3 region is CASSEGPQAGAGETQYF. In DNA, the CDR3 is TGTGCCAGCAGTGAAGGCCCTCAAGCGGGGGCAGGGGAGACCCAGTACTTC.

The rearrangement uses TRBV6-5 and TRBJ2-7; D is perhaps TRBD1 (6 bases). This CDR3 comprises 15 residues. Germline lookup yields CDR1 MNHEY and CDR2 SVGAGI. Trimming removed 0 bases at V and 3 bases at J, with 12 bases between. The CDR3 region is CASSYSIQGVYEQYF. The CDR3 DNA reads as TGTGCCAGCAGTTACTCGATACAGGGAGTCTACGAGCAGTACTTC.

The genes are TRBV19 and TRBJ1-2; TRBD1 matches at 7 bases. The germline V gene has CDR1 LNHDA and CDR2 SQIVND (reference sequence). V trimming: 3 bases; J trimming: 7 bases; junction bases outside the gene matches: 5. The CDR3 has 13 amino acids. The CDR3 sequence: CASSIGGGGGYTF. The CDR3 DNA reads TGTGCCAGTAGTATCGGAGGGGGCGGTGGCTACACCTTC.

The CDR3 protein is CASSPSGEGGTQYF. In DNA form, the CDR3 reads TGTGCCAGCAGTCCCTCGGGGGAGGGAGGGACGCAGTATTTT. J is TRBJ2-3 and V is TRBV6-5; 7 nucleotides agree with TRBD2. V was pared by 5 bases and J by 9 bases, with 11 bases of the junction left unmatched. CDR3 size: 14 residues. Germline loops: CDR1 MNHEY, CDR2 SVGAGI.

This rearrangement joins TRBV19 to TRBJ1-5; 12 positions agree with TRBD1. CDR3 size: 17 residues. Germline CDR1 and CDR2: LNHDA and SQIVND (reference sequence). The J segment lost 0 bases and the V segment lost 6 bases, leaving 6 bases of the junction unmatched. The CDR3 nucleotides read TGTGCCAGTAGACCGGGACAGGGGGCTTATAGCAATCAGCCCCAGCATTTT. This gives the protein CASRPGQGAYSNQPQHF.

The chain carries TRBV15 and TRBJ2-5; 10 bases are a match to TRBD2. The CDR3 extends over 16 amino acids. Trimming cost V 1 base and J 2 bases; bases outside gene matches: 4. Germline-derived CDR1 and CDR2 are LNHNV and YYDKDF (reference sequence). The CDR3 sequence: CATSRATLAGQETQYF. The CDR3 coding sequence is TGTGCCACCAGCAGAGCGACACTAGCGGGGCAAGAGACCCAGTACTTC.

The rearrangement links TRBV27 to TRBJ1-5, with TRBD1 matching over 10 bases. The CDR3 loop spans 15 amino acids. Trimming cost V 3 bases and J 3 bases; bases outside gene matches: 2. CDR1 MNHEY and CDR2 SMNVEV come from the germline V gene (reference sequence). CDR3 in amino acids: CASSLTGGPNQPQHF. The CDR3 DNA follows: TGTGCCAGCAGTTTGACAGGGGGCCCCAATCAGCCCCAGCATTTT.

The genes are TRBV27 and TRBJ1-1; weak D call: TRBD1 (5 bases). CDR3 length: 13 residues. In germline, CDR1 is MNHEY, CDR2 SMNVEV (reference sequence). V lost 7 bases, J lost 4 bases, and 13 bases lay in between. Here the CDR3 DNA reads TGTGCCAGCACCCTTTCGGGGGGCACTGAAGCTTTCTTT. Translated: CASTLSGGTEAFF.

The chain couples TRBV4-1 to TRBJ2-3; TRBD2 matches at 8 bases. The CDR3 contains 13 residues. V lost 4 bases, J lost 6 bases, and 3 bases stayed unmatched. Germline V CDR1 and CDR2: MGHRA, YSYEKL. The CDR3 DNA reads TGCGCCAGCAGCCTCGGGACTAGTGATACGCAGTATTTT. This sequence encodes CASSLGTSDTQYF.

The V gene is TRBV28, the J gene TRBJ1-1; D is perhaps TRBD1 (5 bases). Germline CDR1 and CDR2: MDHEN and SYDVKM. This CDR3 has 15 amino acids. Trimming removed 3 bases from V and 1 base from J, with 12 bases in between. CDR3 sequence: CASSFHLGGNTEAFF. Here the CDR3 DNA reads TGTGCCAGCAGTTTCCACCTCGGGGGGAACACTGAAGCTTTCTTT. The entire variable domain, with the rest obtained from reference TRBV28 and TRBJ1-1, is as follows: DVKVTQSSRYLVKRTGEKVFLECVQDMDHENMFWYRQDPGLGLRLIYFSYDVKMKEKGDIPEGYSVSREKKERFSLILESASTNQTSMYLCASSFHLGGNTEAFFGQGTRLTVV.

V gene TRBV10-1 combines with J gene TRBJ2-3; possibly TRBD1 for D (5 bases). CDR1 is WNHNN and CDR2 is SYGVQD in the germline V gene (reference sequence). Trimming removed 6 bases from V and 0 bases from J, with 10 bases in between. The CDR3 runs to 14 residues. The CDR3 sequence: CASSQGRSTDTQYF. CDR3 coding DNA: TGCGCCAGCAGCCAGGGAAGAAGCACAGATACGCAGTATTTT.

The V gene is TRBV6-6, the J gene TRBJ2-2; a possible D gene is TRBD2 (6 bases). Germline CDR1 is MNHNY and CDR2 is SVGAGI (reference sequence). This CDR3 has 14 residues. Trimming shortened V by 3 bases and J by 7 bases, and 12 bases separated the two germline ends. This CDR3 is CASSYARGGGELFF. The CDR3 DNA reads as TGTGCCAGCAGTTATGCACGGGGAGGCGGGGAGCTGTTTTTT.

This clone was seen only once. CDR3 sequence (DNA): TGTGCCAGCAGCTCACAGGGGCCCCGGAGTGTGCAGTACTTC. Amino acid sequence: CASSSQGPRSVQYF. The V gene is TRBV11-2, the J gene TRBJ2-7; 7 bases are shared with TRBD1. J gave up 9 bases and V 4 bases, and 12 bases lay outside the gene matches. The germline gives CDR1 SGHAT, CDR2 FQNNGV. This CDR3 region has 14 residues.

The J gene is TRBJ2-1, the V gene TRBV28; 9 bases match TRBD2. The V gene end was trimmed by 8 bases and the J gene end by 7 bases; junction bases not matched to a gene: 6. Per the germline V gene, CDR1 is MDHEN and CDR2 is SYDVKM. The CDR3 loop spans 13 amino acids. The CDR3 loop is CASFIAGVNEQFF. As DNA, the CDR3 is TGTGCCAGCTTTATAGCGGGGGTAAATGAGCAGTTCTTC.

The genes are TRBV7-3 and TRBJ2-1; TRBD2 agrees at 11 bases. J lost 0 bases, V lost 2 bases, and 6 bases had no gene match. The germline CDR1 and CDR2 sequences are SGHTA and FQGTGA. The CDR3 is 18 amino acids. The CDR3 DNA sequence: TGTGCCAGCAGCTTAGGGCTAGCGGGGGGAAGCTCCTACAATGAGCAGTTCTTC. It encodes CASSLGLAGGSSYNEQFF.